This passage covers 31 T cell receptor beta chains from one sample sequenced in a study of beta chain features in type 1 diabetes. The isolated RNA, all of it, was reverse transcribed, so expressed TCRB transcripts were what got sequenced. Repertoires were generated with immunoSEQ multiplex PCR, while TCRdb's copy carries only in-frame clones and drops some. The sample has 310,000 or so clones, 11% seen once; the top ten hold just over 0.015%. Sequencing was performed on naive CD4+ T cells from blood. All receptors come from a woman younger than 45 in good health.

The V call is TRBV28, the J call TRBJ2-1; D uncertain. V lost 4 bases to trimming and J lost 9 bases, with 4 bases between them. CDR3 length equals 10 residues. The germline V gene encodes CDR1 MDHEN and CDR2 SYDVKM. Here the CDR3 DNA reads TGTGCCAGCAGTTCGGGTGAGCAGTTCTTC. It specifies CASSSGEQFF.

This clone turned up a few times. The chain employs TRBV18 and TRBJ2-3; the D gene is possibly TRBD2 (5 bases). Germline V CDR1 and CDR2: KGHSH, LQKENI. V was shortened by 6 bases and J by 0 bases, with 13 bases between the two germline ends. CDR3 length: 15 residues. CDR3 in DNA: TGTGCCAGCTCCCCGGCTAGGACTAGCACAGATACGCAGTATTTT. Translated, it gives CASSPARTSTDTQYF.

The rearrangement links TRBV7-9 to TRBJ2-2; 9 nucleotides line up with TRBD2. The CDR3 contains 15 residues. Unmatched junction bases numbered 2, after V lost 0 bases and J lost 6 bases. Germline loops: CDR1 SEHNR, CDR2 FQNEAQ (reference sequence). The CDR3 loop is CASSLAGLASGELFF. The DNA for the CDR3 is TGTGCCAGCAGCTTAGCGGGACTAGCCTCCGGGGAGCTGTTTTTT.

This clone was seen a handful of times. The V and J genes are TRBV9 and TRBJ2-7, with D perhaps TRBD2 (6 bases). Trimming removed 0 bases from V and 0 bases from J, with 10 bases in between. CDR1 is SGDLS and CDR2 is YYNGEE in the germline V gene. The CDR3 covers 15 residues. The CDR3 region has the DNA TGTGCCAGCAGCGTAGGGGGGGATAGCTCCTACGAGCAGTACTTC. Its protein product is CASSVGGDSSYEQYF.

The sample holds a few counts of this clone. The J gene is TRBJ2-5, the V gene TRBV4-2, with unresolved D. Trimming removed 3 bases from V and 13 bases from J, with 15 bases in between. Germline V gene sequence: CDR1 LGHNA, CDR2 YNFKEQ. This CDR3 region has 12 residues. The CDR3 here is CASSQVLRLRYF. CDR3 in DNA: TGTGCCAGCAGCCAGGTTCTCCGCCTACGGTACTTC.

The chain carries TRBV28 and TRBJ2-5, with D perhaps matching TRBD1 (5 bases). From germline, CDR1 is MDHEN and CDR2 SYDVKM. V gave up 7 bases and J gave up 1 base, with 10 bases separating them. The CDR3 runs 13 residues. CDR3 nucleotides: TGTGCCAGCACTTCGACAGTCCAAGAGACCCAGTACTTC. As protein: CASTSTVQETQYF. Drawing the rest from reference TRBV28 and TRBJ2-5, the complete variable domain is DVKVTQSSRYLVKRTGEKVFLECVQDMDHENMFWYRQDPGLGLRLIYFSYDVKMKEKGDIPEGYSVSREKKERFSLILESASTNQTSMYLCASTSTVQETQYFGPGTRLLVL.

This clone has more than one count but fewer than ten. The chain carries TRBV7-9 and TRBJ2-1; D may be TRBD1 (6 bases). Germline V gene lookup returns CDR1 SEHNR and CDR2 FQNEAQ (reference sequence). The CDR3 spans 14 residues. The V gene lost 8 bases and the J gene lost 9 bases, with 20 bases spanning the gap. This CDR3 is CASRPGTTRSEQFF. For the CDR3, the DNA is TGTGCCAGCCGACCGGGGACAACGAGGAGTGAGCAGTTCTTC.

V gene TRBV28 combines with J gene TRBJ2-3; a weak D match, TRBD1 (5 bases). Per the germline V gene, CDR1 is MDHEN and CDR2 is SYDVKM. Trimming stripped 5 bases from V and 0 bases from J, with 12 bases between. The CDR3 is 15 amino acids. CDR3 in DNA: TGTGCCAGCAGTCCCCCGACAGCGAGCACAGATACGCAGTATTTT. Residues: CASSPPTASTDTQYF.

The chain couples TRBV9 to TRBJ2-7; weak D call: TRBD2 (5 bases). V was trimmed by 0 bases and J by 2 bases, leaving 12 bases between them. The CDR3 is made up of 15 amino acids. Per germline, CDR1 SGDLS and CDR2 YYNGEE. The CDR3 spells CASSVEIGGAYEQYF. CDR3 coding DNA: TGTGCCAGCAGCGTAGAGATTGGAGGCGCCTACGAGCAGTACTTC.

V is TRBV7-2 and J is TRBJ2-7, with TRBD2 matching 11 bases. The CDR3 has 15 residues. The germline V gene has CDR1 SGHTA and CDR2 FQGNSA. The J segment lost 1 base and the V segment lost 5 bases, leaving 4 bases of the junction unmatched. CDR3 in amino acids: CASSQLAGDSYEQYF. CDR3 nucleotide sequence: TGTGCCAGCAGCCAACTAGCGGGGGATTCCTACGAGCAGTACTTC.

The sample holds a few counts of this clone. This rearrangement joins TRBV7-8 to TRBJ2-1, with TRBD2 as a possible D gene (7 bases). V lost 1 base and J lost 8, with 24 bases in between. The CDR3 runs to 18 residues. Germline V lookup: CDR1 SGHVS, CDR2 FQNEAQ. Written as DNA, the CDR3 is TGTGCCAGCAGCTTAGGGAAGGGGAGGGGGGGGCTGGCGGATGAGCAGTTCTTC. Translated, it gives CASSLGKGRGGLADEQFF.

This chain connects TRBV13 to TRBJ2-3, with 13 bases fitting TRBD2. The V segment lost 5 bases and the J segment 6 bases; nucleotides outside the gene matches: 8. CDR1 and CDR2 from the germline V gene are PRHDT and FYEKMQ (reference sequence). The CDR3 sequence is 16 residues long. CDR3 nucleotides: TGTGCCAGCAGCGCCTACACTAGCGGGAGGGGGGATACGCAGTATTTT. This encodes CASSAYTSGRGDTQYF.

The CDR3 coding sequence is TGTGCCAGCAGCCGAGGACGGGGAACAGATACGCAGTATTTT. Protein product: CASSRGRGTDTQYF. V usage is TRBV16 and J usage is TRBJ2-3; D is perhaps TRBD2 (5 bases). V was cut by 4 bases and J by 3 bases, with 11 bases left in between. The CDR3 is 14 amino acids. Germline V gene data show CDR1 as KGHSY and CDR2 as FQNENV.

The V call is TRBV4-2, the J call TRBJ2-3; 10 bases are shared with TRBD2. The CDR3 runs 16 residues. After removal of 4 bases from V and 3 bases from J, the junction contained 7 bases not matched to a gene. Per germline, CDR1 LGHNA and CDR2 YNFKEQ. The CDR3 spells CASSRSGTSATDTQYF. The CDR3 DNA follows: TGTGCCAGCAGCCGCTCCGGGACTAGCGCGACAGATACGCAGTATTTT.

The CDR3 DNA is TGCAGCGTTGCCCGGGGGACAGGGGTAAATGAGCAGTTCTTC. It encodes CSVARGTGVNEQFF. The chain couples TRBV29-1 to TRBJ2-1; 10 bases fit TRBD1. This CDR3 is 14 amino acids long. V lost 4 bases and J lost 7; bases outside the gene matches: 7. Germline assignment: CDR1 SQVTM and CDR2 ANQGSEA.

The chain couples TRBV6-5 to TRBJ2-7; 9 bases fit TRBD2. The germline V gene encodes CDR1 MNHEY and CDR2 SVGAGI. The CDR3 spans 13 residues. The junction had 5 bases not matched to a gene; V was cut back by 5 bases and J by 6 bases. DNA of the CDR3: TGTGCCAGCAGTATGGGACTAGCTGGCGAGCAGTACTTC. The encoded protein is CASSMGLAGEQYF.

CDR3 protein: CASSLTAGNEQFF. Written as DNA, the CDR3 is TGTGCCAGCAGCTTAACAGCCGGCAATGAGCAGTTCTTC. This rearrangement joins TRBV7-3 to TRBJ2-1; D not resolved. The CDR3 extends over 13 amino acids. V lost 0 bases to trimming and J lost 6 bases, with 6 bases between them. CDR1 and CDR2 from the germline V gene are SGHTA and FQGTGA.

CDR3 nucleotides: TGTGCCAGCAGCCCCCCGGGGGAGACCTACGAGCAGTACTTC. Residues: CASSPPGETYEQYF. The chain combines TRBV7-9 with TRBJ2-7; D may be TRBD2 (6 bases). Germline V gives CDR1 SEHNR, CDR2 FQNEAQ (reference sequence). The V end was cut by 5 bases, the J end by 2 bases, with 13 bases between. This CDR3 is built from 14 residues.

Here the CDR3 DNA reads TGCGCCAGCAGCAGGGGGGACAGGGCGGAGGAGACCCAGTACTTC. Translating it yields CASSRGDRAEETQYF. The V and J genes are TRBV5-1 and TRBJ2-5; 9 bases map to TRBD1. Trimming took 4 bases from V and 5 from J; bases not matched to a gene: 9. Germline values: CDR1 SGHRS, CDR2 YFSETQ. This CDR3 has 15 amino acids. Full variable domain (remainder filled in from reference TRBV5-1 and TRBJ2-5): KAGVTQTPRYLIKTRGQQVTLSCSPISGHRSVSWYQQTPGQGLQFLFEYFSETQRNKGNFPGRFSGRQFSNSRSEMNVSTLELGDSALYLCASSRGDRAEETQYFGPGTRLLVL.

The genes are TRBV29-1 and TRBJ1-2; D is ambiguous. The CDR3 has 13 amino acids. V lost 2 bases and J 8 bases, leaving 15 bases between the germline ends. Germline V gene sequence: CDR1 SQVTM, CDR2 ANQGSEA. The CDR3 protein is CSVEKSGPGGYTF. The CDR3 DNA is TGCAGCGTTGAAAAGTCTGGTCCGGGGGGCTACACCTTC.

J is TRBJ2-3 and V is TRBV7-3; TRBD2 might be the D (5 bases). Per germline, CDR1 SGHTA and CDR2 FQGTGA. V lost 3 bases, J lost 0 bases, and 10 bases lay in between. The CDR3 contains 15 residues. CDR3 in DNA: TGTGCCAGCAGCTTGCTAGCAGCTAGCACAGATACGCAGTATTTT. Translating gives CASSLLAASTDTQYF.

V gene TRBV29-1 combines with J gene TRBJ2-3; 10 nucleotides line up with TRBD2. This CDR3 comprises 14 residues. The trim removed 7 bases at V and 1 base at J, leaving 5 bases unmatched. Germline CDR1 and CDR2: SQVTM and ANQGSEA. The CDR3 region is CSGLAGVGTDTQYF. CDR3 DNA sequence: TGCAGCGGTCTAGCGGGAGTGGGCACAGATACGCAGTATTTT.

This clone showed up just a few times. The chain carries TRBV18 and TRBJ2-5; 7 bases line up with TRBD1. CDR1 is KGHSH, CDR2 LQKENI, per germline. V gave up 5 bases and J gave up 3 bases; unmatched junction bases: 9. The CDR3 runs to 15 residues. The CDR3 spells CASSRQGPMEETQYF. CDR3 bases: TGTGCCAGCTCAAGACAGGGTCCAATGGAAGAGACCCAGTACTTC.

This rearrangement joins TRBV12-2 to TRBJ2-1; the table calls TRBD2, which could not be checked here. TRBV12-2 is a pseudogene locus. The CDR3 is 17 residues long. The CDR3 DNA sequence: TGTGCAAGTCGCTTAGCGTTCCTAGCGAACTCCTACAATGAGCAGTTCTTC. This encodes CASRLAFLANSYNEQFF.

The V call is TRBV18, the J call TRBJ2-7, with 7 bases aligning to TRBD1. The CDR3 runs 15 residues. V trimming: 0 bases; J trimming: 5 bases; junction bases outside the gene matches: 7. Germline-derived CDR1 and CDR2 are KGHSH and LQKENI. Here the CDR3 DNA reads TGTGCCAGCTCACCACCAAATCAGGGGGTCCACGAGCAGTACTTC. Amino acids: CASSPPNQGVHEQYF.

This sequence joins TRBV6-5 and TRBJ2-3; a possible D gene is TRBD2 (6 bases). V was cut by 0 bases and J by 6 bases, with 13 bases left in between. CDR3 length: 15 amino acids. CDR1 is MNHEY, CDR2 SVGAGI, per germline. The CDR3 DNA reads TGTGCCAGCAGTTACTCAGCGGGTGGAGGGGATACGCAGTATTTT. This sequence encodes CASSYSAGGGDTQYF.

The genes are TRBV7-2 and TRBJ2-4; D ambiguous. There are 15 residues in the CDR3. Germline loops: CDR1 SGHTA, CDR2 FQGNSA. Trimming pared 1 base from V and 1 base from J, leaving 8 bases between. The CDR3 sequence is CASSLVGRAKNIQYF. The CDR3 bases are TGTGCCAGCAGCTTAGTGGGCAGGGCCAAAAACATTCAGTACTTC. The whole variable domain, filled in from reference TRBV7-2 and TRBJ2-4, reads GAGVSQSPSNKVTEKGKDVELRCDPISGHTALYWYRQSLGQGLEFLIYFQGNSAPDKSGLPSDRFSAERTGGSVSTLTIQRTQQEDSAVYLCASSLVGRAKNIQYFGAGTRLSVL.

This clone showed up many times. This chain links TRBV4-3 with TRBJ1-5; D gene uncertain. The CDR3 covers 16 residues. Trimming removed 0 bases from V and 3 bases from J, with 12 bases in between. Germline values: CDR1 LGHNA, CDR2 YSLEER. The CDR3 protein is CASSQEVGWANQPQHF. The CDR3, as DNA: TGCGCCAGCAGCCAAGAAGTAGGTTGGGCCAATCAGCCCCAGCATTTT.

The chain uses TRBV11-3 and TRBJ2-2, with 7 bases that match TRBD1. This CDR3 region has 16 residues. The germline CDR1 and CDR2 sequences are SGHNT and YENEEA. The junction had 6 bases not matched to a gene; V was cut back by 4 bases and J by 1 base. The CDR3 is CASSSRTGVNTGELFF. The CDR3 nucleotides are TGTGCCAGCAGCTCGCGGACAGGAGTGAACACCGGGGAGCTGTTTTTT.

This clone occurred a few times. The chain uses TRBV7-3 and TRBJ2-2; D not resolved. Between the trimmed V and J ends, which lost 5 bases and 5 bases, there was a span of 12 bases. This CDR3 is 14 amino acids long. Germline loops: CDR1 SGHTA, CDR2 FQGTGA. As DNA, the CDR3 is TGTGCCAGCAGCCCAGGCCCGGATACCGGGGAGCTGTTTTTT. Amino acid sequence: CASSPGPDTGELFF.

V gene TRBV7-2 combines with J gene TRBJ2-7; the match to TRBD2 covers 12 bases. Trimming cost V 8 bases and J 5 bases; bases outside gene matches: 13. Per germline, CDR1 SGHTA and CDR2 FQGNSA. CDR3 length: 16 amino acids. CDR3 in amino acids: CASRRNLAGGPDEQYF. In DNA form, the CDR3 reads TGTGCCAGCCGACGTAACCTAGCGGGAGGGCCGGACGAGCAGTACTTC.